Described below is a single T cell receptor beta chain sequence and its context. The antigen it binds to is not known. There are no base qualities to consult, and no much larger clone falls within one base. The identical CDR3 is also encoded by other nucleotide sequences in the sample. CDR1 and CDR2, per the germline V gene, are SGDLS and YYNGEE. Measured from the cysteine to the phenylalanine, the CDR3 is 16 residues long. Only CDR3 DNA is held: 48 bases, read in frame from base 1. Trimming takes 2 bases off V and 7 bases off J; junction bases not matched to a gene: 7. The collaborating institutions used their own protocols to collect whole blood in K2EDTA tubes. For TCRbeta analysis, collaborators shipped samples in one of three forms: frozen whole blood, isolated PBMCs, or DNA extracted from either of those sample types. The data belong to a study of blood T cell repertoires in COVID-19 (dated by TCRdb to between 2020 and 2021). Background for the entire study: Collaborator samples came from the United States, Italy and Spain and covered acute and convalescent phases of COVID-19. Where HLA class I and class II types were available, the types were taken from metadata supplied by the sample provider, not from assay-based typing. The samples were drawn from two sources: the first 160 participants of the ongoing ImmuneRACE study, and over 950 subjects contributed by 6 global collaborators. The material from the prospective study consisted of cDNA or gDNA derived from T cells, B-cell-depleted T cells, or PBMCs. Subjects who had been exposed to COVID-19, were actively infected with it, or had recovered from it provided the deeply sampled blood TCRbeta repertoires that made up the dataset. A freely available public database, intended as a resource for researchers studying the immune response to SARS-CoV-2, is where the repertoires were released. Sample metadata almost always included a de-identified subject ID, COVID-19 status, age in years and sex.

The paper as a whole reports these results and caveats: Clinical and demographic metadata were provided uncurated, with the amount varying by source and participant.

TCRbeta CDR3 regions were amplified from genomic DNA by means of the immunoSEQ Assay, a bias-controlled multiplex PCR. The source study handled its data this way. Nucleated cell counts per sample were estimated from amplification of reference gene primers within the assay. To quantify the absolute abundance of each unique TCRbeta CDR3 rearrangement, sequence reads were collapsed and filtered. Productive Simpson clonality was computed per sample as the square root of Simpson's diversity index over productive rearrangements. What TCRdb holds here is the immuneACCESS table cut down to in-frame rearrangements. Part of the clones is not present; checked against another copy, under half of the missing clones reflect an unresolved V gene, and the others are unexplained. V and J calls and clone size come straight from that table; D and trimming were deduced from the DNA. Recorded for this sample are about 190,000 clones; about 80% of them occurred a single time. The ten largest clones take up about 6.3% of the sample.

Sequencing was carried out using peripheral blood. This clonotype was sampled from a man between 60 and 75 years old with acute or convalescent COVID-19. The chain couples TRBV9 to TRBJ1-6, and 9 junction bases match TRBD1. The CDR3 corresponds to CASSVDPGTGNSPLHF. The DNA sequence is given as TGTGCCAGCAGCGTCGATCCCGGGACAGGGAATTCACCCCTCCACTTT.